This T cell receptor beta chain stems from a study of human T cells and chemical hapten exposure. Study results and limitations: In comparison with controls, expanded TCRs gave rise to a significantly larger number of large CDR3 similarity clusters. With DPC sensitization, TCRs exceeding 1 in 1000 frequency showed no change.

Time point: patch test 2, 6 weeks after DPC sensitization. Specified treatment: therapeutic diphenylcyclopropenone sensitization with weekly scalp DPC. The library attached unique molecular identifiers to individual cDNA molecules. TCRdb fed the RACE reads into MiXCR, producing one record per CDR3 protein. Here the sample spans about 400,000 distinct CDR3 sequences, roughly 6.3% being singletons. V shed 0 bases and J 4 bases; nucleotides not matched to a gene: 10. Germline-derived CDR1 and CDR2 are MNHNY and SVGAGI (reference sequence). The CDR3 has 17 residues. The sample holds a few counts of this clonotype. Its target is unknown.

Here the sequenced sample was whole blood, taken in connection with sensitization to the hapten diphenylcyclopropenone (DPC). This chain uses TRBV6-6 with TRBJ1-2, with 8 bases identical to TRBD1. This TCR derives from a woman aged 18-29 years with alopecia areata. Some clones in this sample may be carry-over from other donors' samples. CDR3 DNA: TGTGCCAGCAGTTACTCGGCCCCCGGGACAGGATCCTATGGCTACACCTTC. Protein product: CASSYSAPGTGSYGYTF.